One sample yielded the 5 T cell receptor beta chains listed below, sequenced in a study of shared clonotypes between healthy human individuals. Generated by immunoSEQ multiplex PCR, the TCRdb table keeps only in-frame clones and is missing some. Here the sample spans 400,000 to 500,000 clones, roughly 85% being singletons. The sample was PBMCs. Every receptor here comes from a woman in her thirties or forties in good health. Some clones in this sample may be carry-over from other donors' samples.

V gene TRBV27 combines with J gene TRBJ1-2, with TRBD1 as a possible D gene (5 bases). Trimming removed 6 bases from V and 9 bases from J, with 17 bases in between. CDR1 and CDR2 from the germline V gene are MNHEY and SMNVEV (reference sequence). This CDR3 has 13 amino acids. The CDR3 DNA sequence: TGTGCCAGCAGACCCGCAGGGACCTTAAGCTACACCTTC. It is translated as CASRPAGTLSYTF.

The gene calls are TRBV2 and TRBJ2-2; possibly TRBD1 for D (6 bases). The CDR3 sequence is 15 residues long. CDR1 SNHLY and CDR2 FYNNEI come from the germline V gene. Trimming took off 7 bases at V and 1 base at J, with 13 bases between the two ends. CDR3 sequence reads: CASTRRTVNTGELFF. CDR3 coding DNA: TGTGCCAGCACCAGGAGGACAGTGAACACCGGGGAGCTGTTTTTT.

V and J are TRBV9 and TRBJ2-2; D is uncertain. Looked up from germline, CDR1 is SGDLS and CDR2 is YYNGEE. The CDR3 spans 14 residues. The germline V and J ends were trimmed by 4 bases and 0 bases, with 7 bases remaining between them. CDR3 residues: CASSLTPNTGELFF. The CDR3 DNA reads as TGTGCCAGCAGCTTGACACCGAACACCGGGGAGCTGTTTTTT.

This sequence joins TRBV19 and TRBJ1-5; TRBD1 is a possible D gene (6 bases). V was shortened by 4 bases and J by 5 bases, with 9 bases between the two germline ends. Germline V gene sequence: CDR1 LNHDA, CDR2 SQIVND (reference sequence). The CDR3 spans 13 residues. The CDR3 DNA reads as TGTGCCAGTAGTACCCGGACAGATCAGCCCCAGCATTTT. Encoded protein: CASSTRTDQPQHF.

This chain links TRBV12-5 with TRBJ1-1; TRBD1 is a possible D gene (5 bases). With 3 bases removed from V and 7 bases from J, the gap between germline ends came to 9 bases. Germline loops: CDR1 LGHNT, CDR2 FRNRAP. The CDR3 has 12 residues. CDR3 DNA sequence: TGTGCTAGTGGTTTCGGGGGGAGTGAAGCTTTCTTT. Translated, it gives CASGFGGSEAFF.